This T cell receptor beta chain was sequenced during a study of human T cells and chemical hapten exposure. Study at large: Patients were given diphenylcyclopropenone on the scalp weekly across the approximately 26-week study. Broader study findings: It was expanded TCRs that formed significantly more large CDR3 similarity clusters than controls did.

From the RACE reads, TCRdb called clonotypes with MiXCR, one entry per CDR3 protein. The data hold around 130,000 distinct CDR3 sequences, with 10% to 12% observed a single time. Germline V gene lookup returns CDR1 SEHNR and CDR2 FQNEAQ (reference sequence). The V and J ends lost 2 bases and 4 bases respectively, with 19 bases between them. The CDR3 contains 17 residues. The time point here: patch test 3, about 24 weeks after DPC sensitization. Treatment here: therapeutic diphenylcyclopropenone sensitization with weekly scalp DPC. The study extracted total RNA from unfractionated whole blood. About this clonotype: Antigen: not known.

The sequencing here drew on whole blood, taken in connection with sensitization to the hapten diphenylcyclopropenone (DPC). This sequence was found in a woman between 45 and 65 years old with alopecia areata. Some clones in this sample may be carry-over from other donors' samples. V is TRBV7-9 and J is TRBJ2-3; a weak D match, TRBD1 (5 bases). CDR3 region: CASSLPPLGRRADTQYF. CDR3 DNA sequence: TGTGCCAGCAGCTTACCCCCCTTGGGGCGAAGGGCAGATACGCAGTATTTT.